The clone carrying this T cell receptor beta chain is medium-sized in the sample. This sample was included in a study of early stage breast cancer tumors. The germline CDR1 and CDR2 sequences are SGDLS and YYNGEE. CDR3 length: 14 amino acids. V lost 3 bases to trimming and J lost 13 bases, with 19 bases between them. TCRdb keeps only in-frame clones here, not all; method: immunoSEQ multiplex PCR. Of some 5,000 clones listed, about 63% were seen once; the top ten hold roughly 18%. The TCR comes from a person in their fifties or sixties with breast cancer. The genes are TRBV9 and TRBJ2-2; tentatively, D is TRBD1 (6 bases). Sequenced input: breast tumor tissue. The CDR3 is CASSASRQEMRLFF. The CDR3, as DNA: TGTGCCAGCAGCGCCTCCCGACAGGAGATGCGGCTGTTTTTT.